The sequence of this TCR beta chain was determined in a study of human T cells and chemical hapten exposure. TCRdb recomputed calls from the RACE reads with MiXCR, one row per CDR3 protein. The sample includes fewer than 150,000 distinct CDR3 sequences, roughly an eighth of them seen just once. In this sample, this clonotype turned up many times. The germline gives CDR1 SGHVS, CDR2 FNYEAQ. Trimming removed 1 base from V and 8 bases from J, with 17 bases in between. This CDR3 is 15 amino acids long. As for time point: patch test 1, 2 weeks after DPC sensitization. Sample treatment: therapeutic diphenylcyclopropenone sensitization with weekly scalp DPC.

The chain has TRBV7-6 and TRBJ1-1; perhaps TRBD1 as D (6 bases). The specimen comprised whole blood, sampled in connection with sensitization to the hapten diphenylcyclopropenone (DPC). The clonotype comes from a man between 18 and 29 years old with alopecia areata. Some clones in this sample may be carry-over from other donors' samples. CDR3 DNA sequence: TGTGCCAGCAGCTTAGATAGCGGAGGGACACGAGAAGCTTTCTTT. Encoded protein: CASSLDSGGTREAFF.